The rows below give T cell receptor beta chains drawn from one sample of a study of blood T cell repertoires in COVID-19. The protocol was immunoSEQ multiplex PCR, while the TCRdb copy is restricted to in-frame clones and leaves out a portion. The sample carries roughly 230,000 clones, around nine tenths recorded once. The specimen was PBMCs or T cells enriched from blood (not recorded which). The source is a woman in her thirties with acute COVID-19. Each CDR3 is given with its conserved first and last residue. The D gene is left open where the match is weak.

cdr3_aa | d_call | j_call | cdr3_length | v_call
CASSVDRNYEQYF | . | TRBJ2-7 | 13 | TRBV11-1
CASRLGGPLSSYNEQFF | TRBD1 | TRBJ2-1 | 17 | TRBV2
CAITGGSIHGYTF | . | TRBJ1-2 | 13 | TRBV28
CASSPLDSDYTF | . | TRBJ1-2 | 12 | TRBV5-1
CASSLQGRMNTEAFF | . | TRBJ1-1 | 15 | TRBV28
CASSMGLAGGQNEQFF | TRBD2 | TRBJ2-1 | 16 | TRBV19
CAIRYTQGTEAFF | . | TRBJ1-1 | 13 | TRBV10-3
CASSVGGRGAYEQYF | TRBD2 | TRBJ2-7 | 15 | TRBV9
CASTLSRRETQYF | . | TRBJ2-5 | 13 | TRBV7-8
CASSNSGGHNEQFF | TRBD2 | TRBJ2-1 | 14 | TRBV7-9
CASSRTANYGYTF | . | TRBJ1-2 | 13 | TRBV7-8
CASRSESDIQYF | . | TRBJ2-4 | 12 | TRBV12-3/TRBV12-4
CASRVQGDYPETQYF | TRBD1 | TRBJ2-5 | 15 | TRBV5-5
CASSPGTVTQPQHF | TRBD1 | TRBJ1-5 | 14 | TRBV7-3
CASSHGDRHNYGYTF | TRBD1 | TRBJ1-2 | 15 | TRBV3-1/TRBV3-2
CASSEAGRTEAFF | . | TRBJ1-1 | 13 | TRBV2
CASSLMAGVSNQPQHF | . | TRBJ1-5 | 16 | TRBV28
CASRDRANYGYTF | TRBD1 | TRBJ1-2 | 13 | TRBV6-5
CASSLNRGQGNSPLHF | TRBD1 | TRBJ1-6 | 16 | TRBV7-2
CASSLWAGGAGQPQHF | . | TRBJ1-5 | 16 | TRBV28
CASIRGDKGHEAFF | . | TRBJ1-1 | 14 | TRBV25-1
CASSDRTPYGYTF | . | TRBJ1-2 | 13 | TRBV2
CASSYSEGRRNTIYF | . | TRBJ1-3 | 15 | TRBV6-5
CASSPGGRTSTDTQYF | . | TRBJ2-3 | 16 | TRBV4-1
CASSEWPLNTEAFF | . | TRBJ1-1 | 14 | TRBV25-1
CASSSFPTGEVTNTEAFF | TRBD1 | TRBJ1-1 | 18 | TRBV5-1
CSAMYRGLYYGYTF | TRBD1 | TRBJ1-2 | 14 | TRBV29-1
CASSFGRQSYGYTF | . | TRBJ1-2 | 14 | TRBV7-8
CASSLGVQNSGNTIYF | . | TRBJ1-3 | 16 | TRBV7-8
CASSPRGQGGNTEAFF | TRBD1 | TRBJ1-1 | 16 | TRBV28
CASKGGNNSPLHF | . | TRBJ1-6 | 13 | TRBV2
CASRARDYYSNQPQHF | . | TRBJ1-5 | 16 | TRBV19
CASSVNRGLSGNTIYF | TRBD1 | TRBJ1-3 | 16 | TRBV9
CASSWVGGGYGYTF | . | TRBJ1-2 | 14 | TRBV6-5
CASSLEAKMYNEQFF | . | TRBJ2-1 | 15 | TRBV11-3
CASSLGQTNSGNTIYF | TRBD1 | TRBJ1-3 | 16 | TRBV7-8
CASIFPPAEAFF | . | TRBJ1-1 | 12 | TRBV28
CASSRTRTGGSEAFF | TRBD1 | TRBJ1-1 | 15 | TRBV6-5
CASIEAGRTHNEQFF | TRBD2 | TRBJ2-1 | 15 | TRBV28
CSASQGFQGGYTF | . | TRBJ1-2 | 13 | TRBV20-1
CASSIIQMNTEAFF | . | TRBJ1-1 | 14 | TRBV19